These 30 T cell receptor beta chains came from one sample sequenced in a study of CD8 T cells in ankylosing spondylitis. TCRdb fed the 5' RACE reads into MiXCR, producing one record per CDR3 protein. Altogether roughly 90,000 distinct CDR3 sequences are present, 8% to 10% being singletons, with the ten largest covering about 9.6%. What was sequenced was blood, either unsorted or a sorted T cell fraction (not recorded which). Receptor source: a male donor with ankylosing spondylitis or in good health (not recorded which).

This clonotype was found many times. The chain joins TRBV29-1 to TRBJ2-1; unclear D gene. CDR1 and CDR2 (germline): SQVTM, ANQGSEA. Trimming took 7 bases from V and 7 from J, leaving 2 bases between them. The CDR3 length is 8 residues. CDR3 DNA: TGCAGCGATAATGAGCAGTTCTTC. Amino acid sequence: CSDNEQFF.

This clonotype was seen at least ten times. The V and J genes are TRBV7-2 and TRBJ2-7; D tentatively fits TRBD1 or TRBD2 (5 bases each). This CDR3 is 15 amino acids long. Germline assignment: CDR1 SGHTA and CDR2 FQGNSA. Deletions cut 3 bases from V and 2 bases from J, with 14 bases between. CDR3 sequence: CASSFSWGSAYEQYF. CDR3 coding DNA: TGTGCCAGCAGCTTTAGTTGGGGGTCCGCCTACGAGCAGTACTTC.

This clonotype has ten or more counts. CDR3 sequence: CASTRTGSSYEQYF. DNA for the CDR3: TGTGCCAGCACCCGGACAGGGTCCTCCTACGAGCAGTACTTC. V gene TRBV21-1 combines with J gene TRBJ2-7; the table's D call, TRBD1, was not checked against the DNA. TRBV21-1 corresponds to a pseudogene. This CDR3 is 14 amino acids long.

In this sample, this clonotype turned up many times. The rearrangement links TRBV6-5 to TRBJ1-1; D unclear. The germline gives CDR1 MNHEY, CDR2 SVGAGI. The CDR3 spans 12 residues. Deletions cut 6 bases from V and 5 bases from J, with 10 bases between. CDR3 in amino acids: CASSTGGTEAFF. The CDR3 DNA follows: TGTGCCAGCAGCACCGGAGGGACTGAAGCTTTCTTT.

This clonotype was seen many times. The gene calls are TRBV4-1 and TRBJ2-1, with D possibly being TRBD2 (5 bases). The germline gives CDR1 MGHRA, CDR2 YSYEKL. Trimming stripped 7 bases from V and 0 bases from J, with 19 bases between. The CDR3 sequence is 17 residues long. The CDR3 DNA reads TGCGCCAGCACCTCCAAGCCCCCAGCGGACTCCTACAATGAGCAGTTCTTC. It specifies CASTSKPPADSYNEQFF.

This clonotype was seen repeatedly, ten times or more. The V gene is TRBV5-1, the J gene TRBJ2-2, with D unresolved. The CDR3 covers 16 residues. Germline V gene data show CDR1 as SGHRS and CDR2 as YFSETQ. Trimming took 0 bases from V and 5 from J, leaving 14 bases between them. DNA of the CDR3: TGCGCCAGCAGCTTGGTATTCCGACCCGGGACCGGGGAGCTGTTTTTT. This codes for CASSLVFRPGTGELFF. Full variable domain (remainder filled in from reference TRBV5-1 and TRBJ2-2): KAGVTQTPRYLIKTRGQQVTLSCSPISGHRSVSWYQQTPGQGLQFLFEYFSETQRNKGNFPGRFSGRQFSNSRSEMNVSTLELGDSALYLCASSLVFRPGTGELFFGEGSRLTVL.

This clonotype was seen many times. V gene TRBV5-1 combines with J gene TRBJ2-1; 10 bases align to TRBD2. Germline-derived CDR1 and CDR2 are SGHRS and YFSETQ. This CDR3 has 15 amino acids. The ends lost 5 bases at V and 4 bases at J; junction bases unmatched: 6. CDR3 protein: CASRFGTSEYNEQFF. In DNA form, the CDR3 reads TGCGCCAGCAGGTTTGGGACTAGCGAGTACAATGAGCAGTTCTTC.

This clonotype was seen at least ten times. The CDR3 DNA sequence: TGCGCCAGCAGCCAAGCTGATAGCGGACCCTACGAGCAGTACTTC. Translated, it gives CASSQADSGPYEQYF. The genes are TRBV4-1 and TRBJ2-7; a weak D match, TRBD2 (6 bases). CDR3 length equals 15 residues. V lost 1 base, J lost 2 bases, and 12 bases lay in between. Germline CDR1 reads MGHRA; CDR2 reads YSYEKL.

At least ten counts were recorded for this clonotype. This rearrangement joins TRBV6-1 to TRBJ2-1; 14 positions agree with TRBD2. The CDR3 sequence is 16 residues long. From germline, CDR1 is MNHNS and CDR2 SASEGT. The trim removed 7 bases at V and 7 bases at J, leaving 9 bases unmatched. The CDR3 is CASTRLAGGHLNEQFF. CDR3 in DNA: TGTGCCAGCACCAGACTAGCGGGGGGGCACTTGAATGAGCAGTTCTTC.

This clonotype was observed at least ten times. The chain recombines TRBV6-2 or TRBV6-3 with TRBJ1-5; 8 bases fit TRBD1. V was pared by 4 bases and J by 0 bases, with 11 bases of the junction left unmatched. The CDR3 consists of 18 residues. Germline CDR1 reads MNHEY; CDR2 reads SVGEGT. The CDR3 nucleotides read TGTGCCAGCAGTTCACCGGGACAGGCCGACTTTAGCAATCAGCCCCAGCATTTT. Its protein is CASSSPGQADFSNQPQHF.

V is TRBV6-5 and J is TRBJ2-2; a possible D gene is TRBD2 (6 bases). The germline CDR1 and CDR2 sequences are MNHEY and SVGAGI. The CDR3 extends over 16 amino acids. V lost 0 bases, J lost 3 bases, and 11 bases lay in between. In DNA form, the CDR3 reads TGTGCCAGCAGTTACTCACCAGGGAGGTACACCGGGGAGCTGTTTTTT. Protein sequence: CASSYSPGRYTGELFF.

This clonotype occurred a few times. The V call is TRBV5-6, the J call TRBJ2-1; 7 bases map to TRBD2. There are 15 residues in the CDR3. Germline trimming cut 1 base from V and 7 bases from J; bases unmatched to any gene: 8. CDR1 SGHDT and CDR2 YYEEEE come from the germline V gene. The chain's CDR3 is CASSLFAGEGNEQFF. The CDR3 DNA is TGTGCCAGCAGCTTGTTCGCGGGGGAAGGAAATGAGCAGTTCTTC.

In its sample, this clonotype was seen once. The chain has TRBV5-1 and TRBJ2-1; no clear D gene. This CDR3 region has 13 residues. The V end was cut by 0 bases, the J end by 5 bases, with 6 bases between. Germline-derived CDR1 and CDR2 are SGHRS and YFSETQ. The CDR3 coding sequence is TGCGCCAGCAGCTTGGAGCGACACAATGAGCAGTTCTTC. As protein: CASSLERHNEQFF.

This clonotype was seen ten or more times. This chain connects TRBV7-9 to TRBJ1-2; a weak D match, TRBD1 (6 bases). The germline V gene has CDR1 SEHNR and CDR2 FQNEAQ (reference sequence). V was clipped by 5 bases and J by 4 bases, with 11 bases between them. The CDR3 has 13 residues. CDR3 nucleotide sequence: TGTGCCAGCAGCGTGGACAGACTCTATGGCTACACCTTC. It yields the protein CASSVDRLYGYTF.

The chain uses TRBV9 and TRBJ1-6, with TRBD1 matching over 7 bases. The V segment lost 3 bases and the J segment 7 bases; nucleotides outside the gene matches: 4. The CDR3 consists of 14 residues. CDR1 SGDLS and CDR2 YYNGEE come from the germline V gene. This CDR3 is CASSARGYNSPLHF. Here the CDR3 DNA reads TGTGCCAGCAGCGCCAGGGGGTACAATTCACCCCTCCACTTT.

This clonotype was detected ten times or more. This sequence joins TRBV5-6 and TRBJ1-5; maybe TRBD1 (5 bases). The CDR3 is 14 amino acids. Trimming removed 7 bases at V and 1 base at J, with 12 bases between. In germline, CDR1 is SGHDT, CDR2 YYEEEE. In DNA form, the CDR3 reads TGTGCCAGCCACGCTGAGGGGAGCAATCAGCCCCAGCATTTT. It translates to CASHAEGSNQPQHF.

In its sample, this clonotype was seen many times. This chain links TRBV9 with TRBJ2-1, with 8 bases fitting TRBD2. The CDR3 is made up of 16 amino acids. After removal of 4 bases from V and 0 bases from J, the junction contained 6 bases not matched to a gene. Germline V gene sequence: CDR1 SGDLS, CDR2 YYNGEE. The CDR3 protein is CASSPGRGSSYNEQFF. CDR3 DNA sequence: TGTGCCAGCAGCCCCGGGAGGGGCAGCTCCTACAATGAGCAGTTCTTC. Drawing the rest from reference TRBV9 and TRBJ2-1, the complete variable domain is DSGVTQTPKHLITATGQRVTLRCSPRSGDLSVYWYQQSLDQGLQFLIQYYNGEERAKGNILERFSAQQFPDLHSELNLSSLELGDSALYFCASSPGRGSSYNEQFFGPGTRLTVL.

This clonotype has a count of ten or more. The chain uses TRBV12-3 or TRBV12-4 and TRBJ1-1; D is uncertain. The CDR3 totals 13 residues. The ends were cut back, 2 bases at V and 3 bases at J, with 7 bases in the middle. The CDR3 nucleotides read TGTGCCAGCAGTTTAAAGATGTACACTGAAGCTTTCTTT. Its translation is CASSLKMYTEAFF.

This clonotype has a count of ten or more. The chain carries TRBV11-2 and TRBJ2-1; 7 nucleotides align to TRBD2. This CDR3 has 18 amino acids. With V trimmed by 4 bases and J by 0 bases, 12 bases remained unmatched. Germline V gene data show CDR1 as SGHAT and CDR2 as FQNNGV. The CDR3 region has the DNA TGTGCCAGCAGCTCCACCTTCTCGGGACTAAGCTCCTACAATGAGCAGTTCTTC. It yields the protein CASSSTFSGLSSYNEQFF.

This clonotype was observed a handful of times. The chain links TRBV11-1 to TRBJ2-3; TRBD2 agrees at 11 bases. J was trimmed by 5 bases and V by 5 bases; bases with no gene match: 21. Germline CDR1 reads SGHAT; CDR2 reads FQDESV (reference sequence). The CDR3 runs 20 residues. CDR3 bases: TGTGCCAGCAGCCTCCGGCTAGCGGGGGGTACTTCAACACTCGGAGATACGCAGTATTTT. Translating it yields CASSLRLAGGTSTLGDTQYF.

This clonotype occurred many times. The chain links TRBV20-1 to TRBJ2-1, with D tentatively TRBD1 (5 bases). The CDR3 loop spans 13 amino acids. From germline, CDR1 is DFQATT and CDR2 SNEGSKA (reference sequence). V was cut by 1 base and J by 7 bases, with 11 bases left in between. The CDR3 DNA reads TGCAGTGCTAGAGCGCAGGGCGTGAATGAGCAGTTCTTC. Its protein is CSARAQGVNEQFF.

The chain is built from TRBV7-2 and TRBJ2-6, with D unresolved. V lost 5 bases, J lost 0 bases, and 5 bases lay in between. Germline V CDR1 and CDR2: SGHTA, FQGNSA. This CDR3 has 14 residues. CDR3 sequence reads: CASSILSGANVLTF. CDR3 in DNA: TGTGCCAGCAGCATCCTCTCTGGGGCCAACGTCCTGACTTTC.

This clonotype has ten or more counts. This rearrangement joins TRBV3-1 to TRBJ2-7, with D uncertain. CDR1 and CDR2 (germline): LGHDT, YNNKEL (reference sequence). The CDR3 consists of 13 residues. V was pared by 4 bases and J by 2 bases, with 9 bases between. CDR3 amino acids: CASSPRWTYEQYF. In DNA form, the CDR3 reads TGTGCCAGCAGCCCCAGGTGGACCTACGAGCAGTACTTC.

The rearrangement links TRBV19 to TRBJ1-5; maybe TRBD1 (6 bases). The V and J ends lost 3 bases and 5 bases respectively, with 14 bases between them. From germline, CDR1 is LNHDA and CDR2 SQIVND (reference sequence). The CDR3 runs to 15 residues. Here the CDR3 reads CASSIMDSSHQPQHF. In nucleotides, the CDR3 is TGTGCCAGTAGTATTATGGACAGCAGCCATCAGCCCCAGCATTTT. The complete variable domain, with remaining parts taken from reference TRBV19 and TRBJ1-5, reads DGGITQSPKYLFRKEGQNVTLSCEQNLNHDAMYWYRQDPGQGLRLIYYSQIVNDFQKGDIAEGYSVSREKKESFPLTVTSAQKNPTAFYLCASSIMDSSHQPQHFGDGTRLSIL.

This clonotype was seen at least ten times. The chain carries TRBV5-6 and TRBJ1-1, with no clear D. The V end lost 4 bases, the J end lost 1 base, and 11 bases lay between the germline ends. CDR1 is SGHDT, CDR2 YYEEEE, per germline. The CDR3 loop spans 14 amino acids. The CDR3 here is CASSLPRGNTEAFF. In DNA, the CDR3 is TGTGCCAGCAGCCTGCCGCGAGGGAACACTGAAGCTTTCTTT.

In this sample, this clonotype turned up many times. V usage is TRBV18 and J usage is TRBJ1-5; a weak D match, TRBD1 (5 bases). This CDR3 contains 14 residues. Germline values: CDR1 KGHSH, CDR2 LQKENI. V dropped 4 bases and J dropped 4 bases, with 11 bases sitting between them. CDR3 DNA: TGTGCCAGCTCACTACAAGACAGAAATCAGCCCCAGCATTTT. Its protein is CASSLQDRNQPQHF.

At least ten counts were recorded for this clonotype. The chain couples TRBV12-3 or TRBV12-4 to TRBJ2-7, with D hard to call. The CDR3 is made up of 12 amino acids. Trimming shortened V by 4 bases and J by 3 bases, and 7 bases separated the two germline ends. CDR3 nucleotide sequence: TGTGCCAGCAGTTCTTATGGCTACGAGCAGTACTTC. It translates to CASSSYGYEQYF.

The chain uses TRBV21-1 and TRBJ2-7; TRBD1, the table's D call, lacks a check against the DNA. TRBV21-1 is marked as a pseudogene. The CDR3 loop spans 15 amino acids. DNA of the CDR3: TGTGCCAGCAGCAAAGTGAGGACAGGGGCAGGGGAGCAGTACTTC. It specifies CASSKVRTGAGEQYF.

This clonotype came up many times. The chain links TRBV9 to TRBJ2-1; TRBD2 agrees at 11 bases. J gave up 9 bases and V 7 bases, and 12 bases lay outside the gene matches. Per germline, CDR1 SGDLS and CDR2 YYNGEE. CDR3 length: 15 residues. This CDR3 reads CASSLGSGGGSEQFF. The CDR3 DNA sequence: TGTGCCAGCTCGTTGGGTAGCGGGGGGGGTAGTGAGCAGTTCTTC.

The CDR3 nucleotides are TGTGCCAGCAGTCTGGGCGCCGTTAGGAGCCAAGAGACCCAGTACTTC. As protein: CASSLGAVRSQETQYF. The rearrangement links TRBV6-2 or TRBV6-3 to TRBJ2-5; D is undetermined. The CDR3 is 16 amino acids. Per the germline V gene, CDR1 is MNHEY and CDR2 is SVGEGT. The V end was cut by 5 bases, the J end by 1 base, with 17 bases between.